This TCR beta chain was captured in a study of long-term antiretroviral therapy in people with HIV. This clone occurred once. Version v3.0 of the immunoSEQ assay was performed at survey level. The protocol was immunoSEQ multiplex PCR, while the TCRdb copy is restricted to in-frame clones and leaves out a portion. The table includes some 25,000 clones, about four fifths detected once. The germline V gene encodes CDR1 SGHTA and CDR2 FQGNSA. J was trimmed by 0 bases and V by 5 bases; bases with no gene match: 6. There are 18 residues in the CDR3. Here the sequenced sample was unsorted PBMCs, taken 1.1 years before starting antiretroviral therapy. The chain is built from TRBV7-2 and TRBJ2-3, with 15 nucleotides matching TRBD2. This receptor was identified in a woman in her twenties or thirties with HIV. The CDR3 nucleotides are TGTGCCAGCAGCCCCTCCGGGACTAGCGGGGGGAGCACAGATACGCAGTATTTT. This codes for CASSPSGTSGGSTDTQYF.